The 27 T cell receptor beta chains presented below share a single source sample, sequenced in a study of T cells in narcolepsy. Sequenced by immunoSEQ multiplex PCR; TCRdb stores in-frame clones only, minus some. Among fewer than 35,000 clones, roughly four fifths were seen once, and the ten largest hold about 0.66%. The material sequenced was memory (CD45RA-) CD4+ T cells from blood. The receptors come from a human donor in good health.

The rearrangement links TRBV14 to TRBJ1-6; D is ambiguous. V lost 0 bases to trimming and J lost 9 bases, with 15 bases between them. CDR1 and CDR2 from the germline V gene are SGHDN and FVKESK. The CDR3 has 16 residues. In DNA form, the CDR3 reads TGTGCCAGCAGCCAAGACCGGGGTCAAGTCGGTTCACCCCTCCACTTT. This codes for CASSQDRGQVGSPLHF.

This chain links TRBV9 with TRBJ2-2; 9 positions agree with TRBD1. The CDR3 covers 17 residues. V lost 0 bases and J lost 7; bases outside the gene matches: 10. Germline V CDR1 and CDR2: SGDLS, YYNGEE. CDR3: CASSVASWTGVDGELFF. As DNA, the CDR3 is TGTGCCAGCAGCGTAGCTTCTTGGACAGGGGTCGACGGGGAGCTGTTTTTT.

V and J are TRBV4-1 and TRBJ2-2; 8 nucleotides align to TRBD1. J lost 1 base, V lost 0 bases, and 13 bases had no gene match. CDR3 length: 20 amino acids. Germline V CDR1 and CDR2: MGHRA, YSYEKL. CDR3 nucleotide sequence: TGCGCCAGCAGCCAAGATCATGGACAGGGATCGCCGGGGAACACCGGGGAGCTGTTTTTT. Its protein product is CASSQDHGQGSPGNTGELFF.

There are a few counts of this clone. The rearrangement joins TRBV4-1 to TRBJ2-3; 8 nucleotides agree with TRBD1. CDR1 is MGHRA, CDR2 YSYEKL, per germline. There are 16 residues in the CDR3. V lost 3 bases to trimming and J lost 5 bases; unmatched junction nucleotides: 10. CDR3 residues: CASSHTGQGGQDTQYF. The CDR3 bases are TGCGCCAGCAGCCACACCGGACAGGGTGGTCAAGATACGCAGTATTTT.

The rearrangement links TRBV27 to TRBJ2-1; a possible D gene is TRBD1 (6 bases). Germline V gene sequence: CDR1 MNHEY, CDR2 SMNVEV (reference sequence). The CDR3 length is 14 residues. Trimming took off 5 bases at V and 5 bases at J, with 13 bases between the two ends. The CDR3 sequence: CASSPTGFHNEQFF. The CDR3 bases are TGTGCCAGCAGTCCAACAGGGTTCCACAATGAGCAGTTCTTC.

The V call is TRBV6-5, the J call TRBJ1-2, with a weak D call TRBD1 (6 bases). The CDR3 is 14 residues long. Germline CDR1 is MNHEY and CDR2 is SVGAGI. With 6 bases removed from V and 4 bases from J, the gap between germline ends came to 15 bases. The CDR3 coding sequence is TGTGCCAGCAGAAAGACAGGCTCGCCCTATGGCTACACCTTC. This translates into CASRKTGSPYGYTF.

The table lists this clone with a count of one. The V and J genes are TRBV2 and TRBJ1-1, with a possible D match to TRBD1 (6 bases). Germline V CDR1 and CDR2: SNHLY, FYNNEI. V lost 5 bases and J lost 3, with 7 bases in between. The CDR3 is 12 amino acids. CDR3 sequence reads: CASSYRDTEAFF. The CDR3 DNA follows: TGTGCCAGCAGTTACAGGGACACTGAAGCTTTCTTT. The entire variable domain, with the rest obtained from reference TRBV2 and TRBJ1-1, is as follows: EPEVTQTPSHQVTQMGQEVILRCVPISNHLYFYWYRQILGQKVEFLVSFYNNEISEKSEIFDDQFSVERPDGSNFTLKIRSTKLEDSAMYFCASSYRDTEAFFGQGTRLTVV.

The rearrangement joins TRBV28 to TRBJ2-4; perhaps D is TRBD1 or TRBD2 (5 bases each). Germline CDR1 and CDR2: MDHEN and SYDVKM. This CDR3 has 14 amino acids. Deletions cut 7 bases from V and 7 bases from J, with 17 bases between. This chain's CDR3 is CASNEPGPPNIQYF. The CDR3 bases are TGTGCCAGCAACGAACCGGGACCCCCGAACATTCAGTACTTC.

This clone occurred once. This chain joins TRBV7-9 and TRBJ2-6; D is perhaps TRBD2 (6 bases). Trimming removed 2 bases at V and 0 bases at J, with 14 bases between. The CDR3 totals 18 residues. Germline V lookup: CDR1 SEHNR, CDR2 FQNEAQ (reference sequence). CDR3 sequence reads: CASSLLAGRTSGANVLTF. For the CDR3, the DNA is TGTGCCAGCAGCTTACTGGCGGGACGGACCTCTGGGGCCAACGTCCTGACTTTC.

The chain combines TRBV19 with TRBJ2-1; D is ambiguous. Trimming removed 5 bases at V and 10 bases at J, with 12 bases between. The CDR3 length is 12 residues. In germline, CDR1 is LNHDA, CDR2 SQIVND (reference sequence). The CDR3 loop reads CASSEKDQEQFF. As DNA, the CDR3 is TGTGCCAGTAGTGAAAAGGATCAAGAGCAGTTCTTC.

This chain joins TRBV15 and TRBJ1-6; D might be TRBD1 (5 bases). The CDR3 is 16 amino acids. Between the trimmed V and J ends, which lost 1 base and 11 bases, there was a span of 18 bases. CDR1 is LNHNV and CDR2 is YYDKDF in the germline V gene (reference sequence). The CDR3 DNA sequence: TGTGCCACCAGCAGAGGGATCATGGGCAGGGTAACACCCCTCCACTTT. Its protein is CATSRGIMGRVTPLHF.

V and J are TRBV28 and TRBJ1-4, with a tentative D call TRBD1 (5 bases). CDR3 length equals 15 residues. CDR1 and CDR2 from the germline V gene are MDHEN and SYDVKM. Trimming removed 2 bases at V and 7 bases at J, with 14 bases between. The CDR3 bases are TGTGCCAGCAGTTTAGATCTGCAGGGTGTTGAAAAACTGTTTTTT. Encoded protein: CASSLDLQGVEKLFF.

V usage is TRBV28 and J usage is TRBJ2-3, with 10 bases aligning to TRBD2. The trim removed 4 bases at V and 1 base at J, leaving 2 bases unmatched. Germline V gene lookup returns CDR1 MDHEN and CDR2 SYDVKM. The CDR3 extends over 15 amino acids. CDR3 DNA sequence: TGTGCCAGCAGTTCGCTAGCGGGGGGCACAGATACGCAGTATTTT. Translated, it gives CASSSLAGGTDTQYF. The full variable domain, rest sourced from reference TRBV28 and TRBJ2-3, is DVKVTQSSRYLVKRTGEKVFLECVQDMDHENMFWYRQDPGLGLRLIYFSYDVKMKEKGDIPEGYSVSREKKERFSLILESASTNQTSMYLCASSSLAGGTDTQYFGPGTRLTVL.

The chain is built from TRBV6-5 and TRBJ1-6; D not certain. CDR3 length: 16 amino acids. V shed 2 bases and J shed 0 bases, with 8 bases lying between them. Looked up from germline, CDR1 is MNHEY and CDR2 is SVGAGI. CDR3 DNA: TGTGCCAGCAGTTACAAAGGGAGCTCCTATAATTCACCCCTCCACTTT. This encodes CASSYKGSSYNSPLHF.

This chain uses TRBV5-1 with TRBJ1-1, with 7 bases lining up with TRBD1. Germline V gene lookup returns CDR1 SGHRS and CDR2 YFSETQ. V shed 4 bases, J shed 3 bases, and the junction held 12 bases outside the gene matches. The CDR3 extends over 16 amino acids. The DNA for the CDR3 is TGCGCCAGCAGCCACCGCCGACAGGGAGGGGACACTGAAGCTTTCTTT. Protein sequence: CASSHRRQGGDTEAFF. The complete variable domain, with remaining parts taken from reference TRBV5-1 and TRBJ1-1, reads KAGVTQTPRYLIKTRGQQVTLSCSPISGHRSVSWYQQTPGQGLQFLFEYFSETQRNKGNFPGRFSGRQFSNSRSEMNVSTLELGDSALYLCASSHRRQGGDTEAFFGQGTRLTVV.

DNA for the CDR3: TGTGCCAGCAGTTCCAAACAGGGCTCTGGGGCCAACGTCCTGACTTTC. Translated: CASSSKQGSGANVLTF. The chain is built from TRBV28 and TRBJ2-6; D is possibly TRBD1 (6 bases). The germline CDR1 and CDR2 sequences are MDHEN and SYDVKM. Trimming pared 4 bases from V and 0 bases from J, leaving 10 bases between. The CDR3 is made up of 16 amino acids.

The rearrangement links TRBV2 to TRBJ1-5; TRBD1 is a possible D gene (6 bases). The CDR3 spans 16 residues. The germline CDR1 and CDR2 sequences are SNHLY and FYNNEI. The V end lost 4 bases, the J end lost 7 bases, and 20 bases lay between the germline ends. The CDR3 region is CASSATGYRVSQPQHF. In DNA, the CDR3 is TGTGCCAGCAGTGCAACGGGCTACAGGGTGTCACAGCCCCAGCATTTT.

In this sample, this clone turned up a few times. The V gene is TRBV2, the J gene TRBJ1-4; D might be TRBD1 (6 bases). The germline CDR1 and CDR2 sequences are SNHLY and FYNNEI. V lost 11 bases and J 7 bases, leaving 17 bases between the germline ends. The CDR3 spans 13 residues. CDR3 DNA: TGTGCCGGACGACAGGCGGTTAGTGAAAAACTGTTTTTT. Protein product: CAGRQAVSEKLFF.

The DNA of the CDR3 is TGCGCCAGCAGCCCGCGCAGTATGAACACTGAAGCTTTCTTT. Amino acids: CASSPRSMNTEAFF. The gene calls are TRBV5-1 and TRBJ1-1; D is unclear. V was trimmed by 4 bases and J by 0 bases, leaving 10 bases between them. The CDR3 consists of 14 residues. The germline CDR1 and CDR2 sequences are SGHRS and YFSETQ.

This sequence joins TRBV15 and TRBJ2-3, with TRBD2 matching over 16 bases. The CDR3 consists of 20 residues. CDR1 is LNHNV and CDR2 is YYDKDF in the germline V gene (reference sequence). V trimming: 3 bases; J trimming: 0 bases; junction bases outside the gene matches: 9. The CDR3 DNA reads TGTGCCACCAGCAGGGGCCCGGGACTAGCGGGGGGGACTAGCACAGATACGCAGTATTTT. The encoded protein is CATSRGPGLAGGTSTDTQYF.

The chain carries TRBV6-5 and TRBJ1-5; 7 bases are shared with TRBD1. Per the germline V gene, CDR1 is MNHEY and CDR2 is SVGAGI. This CDR3 has 14 amino acids. The junction had 6 bases not matched to a gene; V was cut back by 5 bases and J by 5 bases. CDR3 protein: CASSQGGRDQPQHF. The CDR3 DNA follows: TGTGCCAGCAGTCAGGGGGGGCGCGATCAGCCCCAGCATTTT.

The chain is built from TRBV5-8 and TRBJ2-3, with TRBD2 identical over 9 bases. The V gene's germline CDR1 is SGHTS and CDR2 YDEGEE. This CDR3 has 17 residues. V lost 1 base to trimming and J lost 3 bases; unmatched junction nucleotides: 9. CDR3 residues: CASSLTVSGGRTDTQYF. The DNA of the CDR3 is TGTGCCAGCAGCTTGACCGTAAGCGGGGGGAGGACAGATACGCAGTATTTT.

This clone has only one observation. The V call is TRBV5-4, the J call TRBJ1-1, with D unresolved. The CDR3 extends over 15 amino acids. The germline V gene has CDR1 SGHNT and CDR2 YYREEE (reference sequence). Trimming removed 0 bases from V and 0 bases from J, with 9 bases in between. The CDR3 here is CASSLEADMNTEAFF. The CDR3 nucleotides read TGTGCCAGCAGCTTGGAGGCAGACATGAACACTGAAGCTTTCTTT.

The gene calls are TRBV5-5 and TRBJ1-4; the match to TRBD1 covers 8 bases. This CDR3 spans 14 amino acids. CDR1 is SGHKS, CDR2 YYEKEE, per germline (reference sequence). V gave up 3 bases and J gave up 7 bases; unmatched junction bases: 5. The DNA of the CDR3 is TGTGCCAGCAGCTCGACAGGGGTCGTTGAAAAACTGTTTTTT. It encodes CASSSTGVVEKLFF.

The chain has TRBV5-6 and TRBJ2-3; D is uncertain. The V end was cut by 6 bases, the J end by 4 bases, with 24 bases between. The CDR3 runs to 17 residues. CDR1 is SGHDT, CDR2 YYEEEE, per germline. In DNA form, the CDR3 reads TGTGCCAGCACCATTGGCCATGAGTTTTTATCCGCAGATACGCAGTATTTT. Translating gives CASTIGHEFLSADTQYF.

This sequence joins TRBV4-1 and TRBJ2-5; 7 bases fit TRBD1. This CDR3 comprises 15 residues. The germline V gene has CDR1 MGHRA and CDR2 YSYEKL. After removal of 3 bases from V and 0 bases from J, the junction contained 4 bases not matched to a gene. The CDR3: CASSQRGTDQETQYF. Here the CDR3 DNA reads TGCGCCAGCAGCCAGAGGGGGACAGACCAAGAGACCCAGTACTTC.

A word on this clone: Germline is not matched at one junction end, which may reflect a read error. The chain has TRBV10-2 and TRBJ1-5; TRBD1 aligns across 8 bases. The germline V gene has CDR1 WSHSY and CDR2 SAAADI. This CDR3 is built from 15 residues. CDR3 sequence (DNA): TGCACCAGCAGTGAGTCAGGGGGCCGCAATCAGCCCCAGCATTTT. Translation gives CTSSESGGRNQPQHF.